The 25 T cell receptor beta chains below were found in one sample sequenced in a study of T cell repertoires in cytomegalovirus infection. These TCRs' antigens remain unknown. TCRdb passed the reads through MiXCR, listing each CDR3 protein once. The sample has about 130,000 distinct CDR3 sequences, roughly a quarter seen once. What was sequenced was PBMCs, sequenced either directly or after in vitro stimulation (not recorded which). These receptors came from a human donor in good health (CMV status not recorded). Some clones in this sample may be carry-over from other donors' samples.

Ten or more counts support this clonotype. The chain is built from TRBV6-1 and TRBJ2-1, with 9 bases identical to TRBD2. The V gene end was trimmed by 5 bases and the J gene end by 6 bases; junction bases not matched to a gene: 8. The CDR3 is 15 residues long. Germline V lookup: CDR1 MNHNS, CDR2 SASEGT. CDR3 nucleotides: TGTGCCAGCAGTTACTTAGGCGGGAGGGCCAATGAGCAGTTCTTC. Translating it yields CASSYLGGRANEQFF.

This rearrangement joins TRBV4-1 to TRBJ2-1; the match to TRBD2 covers 11 bases. Germline assignment: CDR1 MGHRA and CDR2 YSYEKL. V was pared by 2 bases and J by 8 bases, with 8 bases of the junction left unmatched. The CDR3 sequence is 16 residues long. The CDR3 region is CASSQFYTSGSDEQFF. CDR3 in DNA: TGCGCCAGCAGCCAATTTTATACTAGCGGGAGCGATGAGCAGTTCTTC.

This clonotype was seen more than once but under ten times. This chain uses TRBV15 with TRBJ2-1; TRBD2 aligns across 9 bases. CDR1 is LNHNV and CDR2 is YYDKDF in the germline V gene (reference sequence). This CDR3 has 16 residues. The trim removed 1 base at V and 4 bases at J, leaving 5 bases unmatched. CDR3 amino acids: CATSRATSGGYNEQFF. The CDR3 bases are TGTGCCACCAGCAGAGCGACTAGCGGAGGTTACAATGAGCAGTTCTTC.

This clonotype was counted a few times. The V and J genes are TRBV27 and TRBJ2-3, with D hard to call. Trimming cost V 7 bases and J 2 bases, with 13 bases left between them. This CDR3 is built from 14 residues. Germline CDR1 and CDR2: MNHEY and SMNVEV (reference sequence). CDR3 DNA sequence: TGTGCCAGCACCGACCCCGCTTTCACAGATACGCAGTATTTT. Translated, it gives CASTDPAFTDTQYF.

The gene calls are TRBV28 and TRBJ2-1, with D uncertain. The CDR3 spans 11 residues. Looked up from germline, CDR1 is MDHEN and CDR2 is SYDVKM. Trimming removed 5 bases at V and 10 bases at J, with 9 bases between. The CDR3 reads CASSLQREQFF. As DNA, the CDR3 is TGTGCCAGCAGTCTACAGAGAGAGCAGTTCTTC.

This clonotype has at least ten counts. The rearrangement uses TRBV7-6 and TRBJ2-1, with 9 bases matching TRBD2. Germline loops: CDR1 SGHVS, CDR2 FNYEAQ. V shed 5 bases and J 6 bases; nucleotides not matched to a gene: 11. The CDR3 is made up of 16 amino acids. CDR3 sequence reads: CASSRGRGRAFNEQFF. CDR3 sequence (DNA): TGTGCCAGCAGCCGCGGGAGGGGGAGGGCCTTCAATGAGCAGTTCTTC.

This clonotype was counted at least ten times. The chain joins TRBV3-1 to TRBJ2-1; no reliable D call. Germline loops: CDR1 LGHDT, CDR2 YNNKEL (reference sequence). This CDR3 region has 18 residues. Between the trimmed V and J ends, which lost 0 bases and 0 bases, there was a span of 15 bases. The CDR3 region is CASSQEAHDASSYNEQFF. DNA of the CDR3: TGTGCCAGCAGCCAAGAGGCCCACGACGCGAGCTCCTACAATGAGCAGTTCTTC.

In this sample, this clonotype turned up a few times. This rearrangement joins TRBV12-3 or TRBV12-4 to TRBJ1-2, with TRBD1 as a possible D gene (5 bases). Trimming took 1 base from V and 5 from J, leaving 17 bases between them. CDR3 size: 16 residues. The CDR3 loop reads CASSLVSGTGPYGYTF. The CDR3 DNA sequence: TGTGCCAGCAGTTTAGTATCAGGTACAGGCCCATATGGCTACACCTTC.

This clonotype was observed many times. V is TRBV6-2 or TRBV6-3 and J is TRBJ2-7; 11 nucleotides line up with TRBD2. J gave up 0 bases and V 7 bases, and 5 bases lay outside the gene matches. The CDR3 is made up of 15 amino acids. Germline V gene lookup returns CDR1 MNHEY and CDR2 SVGEGT. CDR3 protein: CASNNGLAGSYEQYF. CDR3 in DNA: TGTGCCAGCAACAACGGACTAGCGGGCTCCTACGAGCAGTACTTC.

V and J are TRBV6-2 or TRBV6-3 and TRBJ1-1, with D possibly TRBD1 on 5 matching bases. CDR3 length: 15 residues. Trimming cost V 0 bases and J 4 bases, with 12 bases left between them. From germline, CDR1 is MNHEY and CDR2 SVGEGT. Here the CDR3 reads CASSYSGRRGTEAFF. DNA of the CDR3: TGTGCCAGCAGTTACTCCGGAAGGAGGGGCACTGAAGCTTTCTTT.

The genes are TRBV15 and TRBJ2-1; tentatively, D is TRBD1 (6 bases). CDR3 size: 14 residues. Trimming removed 6 bases from V and 0 bases from J, with 9 bases in between. Germline V CDR1 and CDR2: LNHNV, YYDKDF (reference sequence). The CDR3 loop is CATRKDSSYNEQFF. The CDR3 DNA reads TGTGCCACCAGAAAGGACAGCTCCTACAATGAGCAGTTCTTC.

This clonotype was seen more than once but under ten times. The chain employs TRBV6-1 and TRBJ1-5; D not certain. CDR3 length equals 14 residues. V lost 3 bases and J 4 bases, leaving 10 bases between the germline ends. Germline assignment: CDR1 MNHNS and CDR2 SASEGT. The CDR3 sequence: CASSDERPNQPQHF. CDR3 DNA: TGTGCCAGCAGTGACGAGAGGCCGAATCAGCCCCAGCATTTT.

This clonotype was seen many times. The CDR3 sequence is CASSLEGAGDTQYF. CDR3 DNA sequence: TGTGCCAGCAGCTTAGAGGGGGCGGGAGATACGCAGTATTTT. The V and J genes are TRBV7-2 and TRBJ2-3, with TRBD1 matching 7 bases. The V gene's germline CDR1 is SGHTA and CDR2 FQGNSA. CDR3 size: 14 residues. Trimming took 1 base from V and 5 from J; bases not matched to a gene: 3.

The CDR3 loop reads CASSVEGLASETQYF. The DNA for the CDR3 is TGTGCCAGCAGCGTAGAGGGACTAGCTTCCGAGACCCAGTACTTC. The chain couples TRBV9 to TRBJ2-5, with 9 bases matching TRBD2. V was clipped by 0 bases and J by 5 bases; unmatched bases: 5. This CDR3 region has 15 residues. From germline, CDR1 is SGDLS and CDR2 YYNGEE.

The V call is TRBV18, the J call TRBJ1-2, with D uncertain. Germline V gives CDR1 KGHSH, CDR2 LQKENI. Trimming left V 2 bases short and J 5 bases short, with 9 bases between. The CDR3 is 13 amino acids. As DNA, the CDR3 is TGTGCCAGCTCACCAGAAAGCGGTTATGGCTACACCTTC. It specifies CASSPESGYGYTF.

The rearrangement joins TRBV7-2 to TRBJ2-3, with TRBD2 matching over 7 bases. The ends lost 7 bases at V and 4 bases at J; junction bases unmatched: 11. This CDR3 comprises 15 residues. Germline assignment: CDR1 SGHTA and CDR2 FQGNSA. This chain's CDR3 is CASTRFGEGPDTQYF. The CDR3 bases are TGTGCCAGCACCCGATTTGGGGAGGGCCCAGATACGCAGTATTTT.

The chain joins TRBV18 to TRBJ2-1; 10 bases line up with TRBD1. The CDR3 is 16 amino acids. Trimming took 3 bases from V and 4 from J; bases not matched to a gene: 6. Germline lookup yields CDR1 KGHSH and CDR2 LQKENI. The CDR3 protein is CASSPWKGQGYNEQFF. CDR3 nucleotides: TGTGCCAGCTCACCCTGGAAGGGACAGGGGTACAATGAGCAGTTCTTC.

The gene calls are TRBV27 and TRBJ1-1; no firm D call. The germline V and J ends were trimmed by 0 bases and 0 bases, with 14 bases remaining between them. This CDR3 is 17 amino acids long. Looked up from germline, CDR1 is MNHEY and CDR2 is SMNVEV (reference sequence). CDR3 in DNA: TGTGCCAGCAGTTTATCGCCGGGCGGTGCAATGAACACTGAAGCTTTCTTT. This encodes CASSLSPGGAMNTEAFF.

This clonotype appeared a few times. J is TRBJ2-2 and V is TRBV11-3; a possible D gene is TRBD2 (7 bases). The germline CDR1 and CDR2 sequences are SGHNT and YENEEA. The CDR3 sequence is 17 residues long. V dropped 1 base and J dropped 5 bases, with 17 bases sitting between them. Here the CDR3 reads CASSLVGRGSRTGELFF. The CDR3, as DNA: TGTGCCAGCAGCTTAGTTGGGAGGGGGAGTCGAACCGGGGAGCTGTTTTTT.

This chain links TRBV10-3 with TRBJ2-1; D may be TRBD1 or TRBD2 (6 bases each). This CDR3 spans 14 amino acids. V gave up 3 bases and J gave up 5 bases, with 11 bases separating them. CDR1 is ENHRY, CDR2 SYGVKD, per germline. As DNA, the CDR3 is TGTGCCATCAGTGACCCCGGGGGCCACAATGAGCAGTTCTTC. As protein: CAISDPGGHNEQFF.

In this sample, this clonotype turned up many times. The chain recombines TRBV6-2 or TRBV6-3 with TRBJ1-1; 9 bases fit TRBD1. The trim removed 6 bases at V and 7 bases at J, leaving 6 bases unmatched. This CDR3 contains 13 residues. Germline CDR1 MNHEY, CDR2 SVGEGT. CDR3 in amino acids: CASSRTGGIEAFF. As DNA, the CDR3 is TGTGCCAGCAGCCGAACAGGGGGCATTGAAGCTTTCTTT.

This clonotype was recorded at least ten times. This CDR3 reads CASSSRTFLLSSYEQYV. Written as DNA, the CDR3 is TGTGCCAGCAGCTCCCGGACTTTTCTCCTTAGCTCCTACGAGCAGTACGTC. This chain connects TRBV7-9 to TRBJ2-7, with a possible D match to TRBD2 (5 bases). The CDR3 is made up of 17 amino acids. CDR1 SEHNR and CDR2 FQNEAQ come from the germline V gene (reference sequence). V was pared by 4 bases and J by 0 bases, with 19 bases between.

The V call is TRBV7-9, the J call TRBJ1-4; TRBD1 aligns across 7 bases. CDR1 and CDR2 (germline): SEHNR, FQNEAQ (reference sequence). V lost 6 bases to trimming and J lost 0 bases; unmatched junction nucleotides: 4. The CDR3 has 15 amino acids. The CDR3 sequence is CASRPGTATNEKLFF. In DNA, the CDR3 is TGTGCCAGCAGGCCCGGGACAGCAACTAATGAAAAACTGTTTTTT.

In its sample, this clonotype was seen many times. This sequence joins TRBV7-2 and TRBJ2-7; D perhaps matches TRBD1 (6 bases). The V end lost 1 base, the J end lost 2 bases, and 9 bases lay between the germline ends. The CDR3 loop spans 14 amino acids. The germline CDR1 and CDR2 sequences are SGHTA and FQGNSA. CDR3 sequence: CASSLEAGAYEQYV. The CDR3 nucleotides are TGTGCCAGCAGCTTAGAGGCAGGGGCCTACGAGCAGTACGTC.

This clonotype was seen only a few times. The rearrangement uses TRBV4-1 and TRBJ1-3; D may be TRBD1 (6 bases). The V end lost 3 bases, the J end lost 0 bases, and 15 bases lay between the germline ends. Germline V lookup: CDR1 MGHRA, CDR2 YSYEKL. This CDR3 is 17 amino acids long. The DNA of the CDR3 is TGCGCCAGCAGCCAGTCGACAGGCCTCCTCTCTGGAAACACCATATATTTT. Its translation is CASSQSTGLLSGNTIYF.